This is a list of T cell receptor beta chains from one sample in a study of blood T cell repertoires in COVID-19. This table comes from immunoSEQ multiplex PCR, and its TCRdb copy is limited to in-frame clones, with some not included. The sample includes around 160,000 clones, roughly nine tenths of them seen just once. What was sequenced was peripheral blood. These receptors all come from a man between 18 and 35 years old with COVID-19, enrolled during active disease. Each CDR3 is given with its conserved first and last residue. The order of the fields is clone size, V gene, J gene, D gene, CDR3 protein, CDR3 DNA. The D gene is left open where the match is weak. Size is stated for part of the rows, as once, few or many counts, or as a class when the clone is expanded.

NA	TRBV13	TRBJ2-7	TRBD1	CASSSRTGSYEQYF	TGTGCCAGCAGCTCCCGGACAGGCTCCTACGAGCAGTACTTC
NA	TRBV15	TRBJ1-5	TRBD1	CATSRDQGDDQPQHF	TGTGCCACCAGCAGAGATCAGGGGGACGATCAGCCCCAGCATTTT
NA	TRBV27	TRBJ1-6	NA	CASSSPAGLYNSPLHF	TGTGCCAGCAGTTCCCCCGCAGGGCTCTATAATTCACCCCTCCACTTT
NA	TRBV27	TRBJ1-4	NA	CASTPDPGEKLFF	TGTGCCAGCACCCCTGACCCGGGTGAAAAACTGTTTTTT
NA	TRBV5-4	TRBJ1-2	TRBD1	CASSFDRGGGGYTF	TGTGCCAGCAGCTTCGACAGGGGAGGAGGTGGCTACACCTTC
NA	TRBV28	TRBJ2-3	NA	CASRLTPASTDTQYF	TGTGCCAGCAGATTGACACCTGCTAGCACAGATACGCAGTATTTT
NA	TRBV24-1	TRBJ1-2	NA	CATEDSYGYTF	TGTGCCACCGAGGACAGCTATGGCTACACCTTC
NA	TRBV5-4	TRBJ2-2	NA	CASSWTAGAGELFF	TGTGCCAGCAGCTGGACCGCCGGGGCCGGGGAGCTGTTTTTT
NA	TRBV27	TRBJ1-5	NA	CASSFSGSGQPQHF	TGTGCCAGCAGTTTCTCCGGGTCGGGACAGCCCCAGCATTTT
once	TRBV6-5	TRBJ2-7	NA	CASSRIDSYEQYF	TGTGCCAGCAGTAGAATAGACTCCTACGAGCAGTACTTC
NA	TRBV10-3	TRBJ2-1	TRBD2	CAISGGGGRASNEQFF	TGTGCCATCAGTGGTGGAGGCGGGAGGGCCTCCAATGAGCAGTTCTTC
once	TRBV20-1	TRBJ2-3	NA	CSASGGSSDTQYF	TGCAGTGCTAGTGGAGGGAGTTCAGATACGCAGTATTTT
NA	TRBV19	TRBJ1-2	NA	CASRPRVRGLVNYGYTF	TGTGCCAGTAGACCCCGTGTGCGGGGGTTGGTGAACTATGGCTACACCTTC
NA	TRBV28	TRBJ2-7	TRBD1	CASSLGQGQYF	TGTGCCAGCAGTCTGGGACAGGGGCAGTACTTC
NA	TRBV5-6	TRBJ1-1	NA	CASSLPTENTEAFF	TGTGCCAGCAGCTTGCCCACTGAGAACACTGAAGCTTTCTTT
NA	TRBV18	TRBJ2-7	TRBD2	CASSPIRNGINREGLEQYF	TGTGCCAGCTCACCAATTCGCAACGGCATAAACCGGGAGGGCCTCGAGCAGTACTTC
NA	TRBV15	TRBJ2-6	TRBD1	CATSRGQGISGANVLTF	TGTGCCACCAGCAGAGGACAGGGTATTTCTGGGGCCAACGTCCTGACTTTC
once	TRBV9	TRBJ1-4	NA	CASSSRTGLPNEKLFF	TGTGCCAGCAGCTCCAGGACCGGACTGCCTAATGAAAAACTGTTTTTT
NA	TRBV19	TRBJ1-2	NA	CASSRENRAPSYYYGYTF	TGTGCCAGTAGTCGAGAGAACAGGGCACCCTCCTACTACTATGGCTACACCTTC
NA	TRBV6-2/TRBV6-3	TRBJ2-7	NA	CASSYGQGTYEQYF	TGTGCCAGCAGTTACGGTCAGGGCACCTACGAGCAGTACTTC
NA	TRBV24-1	TRBJ2-7	NA	CATSDGRDNYEQYF	TGTGCCACCAGTGATGGGCGGGATAACTACGAGCAGTACTTC
NA	TRBV29-1	TRBJ2-5	TRBD1	CSVRTGEGETQYF	TGCAGCGTCCGGACAGGGGAAGGGGAGACCCAGTACTTC
NA	TRBV27	TRBJ2-1	NA	CASSLSPGVEYNEQFF	TGTGCCAGCAGTTTATCGCCAGGGGTGGAATACAATGAGCAGTTCTTC
NA	TRBV6-6	TRBJ2-2	TRBD1	CASSKGQGMSGELFF	TGTGCCAGCAGCAAGGGACAGGGGATGTCAGGGGAGCTGTTTTTT
NA	TRBV13	TRBJ2-7	TRBD2	CASSFGLAGIYEQYF	TGTGCCAGCAGCTTTGGGCTAGCGGGAATCTACGAGCAGTACTTC
NA	TRBV12-5	TRBJ1-1	NA	CASGGGIGPLGNTEAFF	TGTGCTAGTGGTGGGGGGATCGGACCCCTCGGGAACACTGAAGCTTTCTTT
NA	TRBV19	TRBJ2-7	TRBD2	CATRLAGGSYEQYF	TGTGCCACCCGCCTAGCGGGAGGGTCCTACGAGCAGTACTTC
NA	TRBV19	TRBJ2-1	TRBD2	CASSIGAGVYNEQFF	TGTGCCAGTAGTATCGGGGCGGGGGTGTACAATGAGCAGTTCTTC
NA	TRBV10-3	TRBJ2-7	NA	CAISESIADEQYF	TGTGCCATCAGTGAGTCGATAGCAGACGAGCAGTACTTC
NA	TRBV13	TRBJ2-1	NA	CASSLEEGNEQFF	TGTGCCAGCAGCTTAGAGGAGGGGAATGAGCAGTTCTTC
NA	TRBV6-2/TRBV6-3	TRBJ2-1	TRBD2	CASSYGTSGYYNEQFF	TGTGCCAGCAGTTACGGGACTAGCGGGTACTACAATGAGCAGTTCTTC
NA	TRBV28	TRBJ2-3	TRBD1	CASSFRGRDTDTQYF	TGTGCCAGCAGTTTCAGGGGGCGAGACACAGATACGCAGTATTTT
NA	TRBV6-1	TRBJ1-5	NA	CASSEALGGGAGQPQHF	TGTGCCAGCAGTGAAGCGCTGGGTGGAGGGGCCGGGCAGCCCCAGCATTTT
few	TRBV9	TRBJ1-4	NA	CASSVDPGANEKLFF	TGTGCCAGCAGCGTAGATCCGGGTGCGAATGAAAAACTGTTTTTT
NA	TRBV25-1	TRBJ1-6	TRBD1	CASSELIRGYNSPLHF	TGTGCCAGCAGTGAATTAATCAGGGGGTATAATTCACCCCTCCACTTT
NA	TRBV24-1	TRBJ2-7	NA	CATSDSTQEQYF	TGTGCCACCAGTGATTCCACCCAGGAGCAGTACTTC
NA	TRBV10-3	TRBJ2-1	TRBD2	CAISETSGRGYNEQFF	TGTGCCATCAGTGAGACTAGCGGGAGAGGGTACAATGAGCAGTTCTTC
NA	TRBV19	TRBJ2-5	TRBD1	CASSARTGPWATQYF	TGTGCCAGTAGTGCTCGGACAGGCCCGTGGGCGACCCAGTACTTC
NA	TRBV7-9	TRBJ2-5	NA	CASSLGRGTAKAETQYF	TGTGCCAGCAGCTTAGGGAGGGGGACAGCGAAGGCGGAGACCCAGTACTTC
NA	TRBV14	TRBJ2-1	NA	CASSQDELPRSYNEQFF	TGTGCCAGCAGCCAAGATGAACTCCCACGCTCCTACAATGAGCAGTTCTTC
NA	TRBV28	TRBJ2-7	TRBD1	CASSPGTGINEQYF	TGTGCCAGCAGTCCGGGGACAGGGATCAACGAGCAGTACTTC
NA	TRBV11-2	TRBJ2-7	NA	CASSLFRLAYKQYF	TGTGCCAGCAGCTTATTCCGACTGGCCTACAAGCAGTACTTC
NA	TRBV25-1	TRBJ1-6	NA	CASRQTASNSPLHF	TGTGCCAGCAGACAGACAGCCAGCAATTCACCCCTCCACTTT
NA	TRBV10-2	TRBJ2-2	TRBD2	CASSLAGDTGELFF	TGCGCCAGCAGCCTAGCGGGAGACACCGGGGAGCTGTTTTTT
NA	TRBV4-3	TRBJ2-3	NA	CASSQDNGGSTDTQYF	TGCGCCAGCAGCCAAGATAACGGGGGTAGCACAGATACGCAGTATTTT
NA	TRBV4-2	TRBJ1-2	NA	CASSQDPRQGLLVNYGYTF	TGTGCCAGCAGCCAAGATCCCCGGCAGGGGCTTCTAGTTAACTATGGCTACACCTTC
NA	TRBV27	TRBJ2-7	TRBD1	CASSLRQGSYEQYF	TGTGCCAGCAGTCTAAGACAGGGATCCTACGAGCAGTACTTC
few	TRBV27	TRBJ2-5	TRBD1	CASSWRQGAGETQYF	TGTGCCAGCAGTTGGAGACAGGGGGCGGGAGAGACCCAGTACTTC
NA	TRBV20-1	TRBJ1-1	NA	CSARAGTEAFF	TGCAGTGCTAGGGCCGGGACAGAAGCTTTCTTT
NA	TRBV28	TRBJ1-1	NA	CASSLAIRPGTEAFF	TGTGCCAGCAGTTTAGCGATACGACCGGGGACTGAAGCTTTCTTT